What follows are 30 T cell receptor beta chains derived from one specimen sequenced in a study of cytomegalovirus exposure and HLA in healthy donors. PCR amplification relied on 60 Vbeta primers (plus 13 Jbeta primers). Method: immunoSEQ multiplex PCR; TCRdb's copy keeps in-frame clones and lacks some. The sample lists some 180,000 clones, about 82% occurring once. The sequencing sample was made of PBMCs. All receptors derive from a young man in good health and CMV-seronegative.

V gene TRBV9 combines with J gene TRBJ2-5, with 9 bases aligning to TRBD2. Germline loops: CDR1 SGDLS, CDR2 YYNGEE. This CDR3 is built from 15 residues. V was clipped by 4 bases and J by 1 base; unmatched bases: 5. In DNA, the CDR3 is TGTGCCAGCAGCTCAGGGACTAGCCCCCAAGAGACCCAGTACTTC. Translated, it gives CASSSGTSPQETQYF.

J is TRBJ1-2 and V is TRBV6-5; D is uncertain. CDR3 size: 13 residues. Germline V gene sequence: CDR1 MNHEY, CDR2 SVGAGI. V was pared by 8 bases and J by 2 bases, with 12 bases between. The CDR3 reads CASYSTVNYGYTF. The DNA for the CDR3 is TGTGCCAGCTATTCCACAGTGAACTATGGCTACACCTTC.

V usage is TRBV5-4 and J usage is TRBJ1-2; 7 bases align to TRBD1. With 0 bases clipped from V and 8 bases from J, the junction kept 10 bases outside the gene matches. The CDR3 consists of 15 residues. Germline lookup yields CDR1 SGHNT and CDR2 YYREEE (reference sequence). The CDR3 nucleotides are TGTGCCAGCAGCTTGGCCGTCGAAGGGGGCGTGGGCTACACCTTC. This gives the protein CASSLAVEGGVGYTF.

As concerns this clone: Other DNA sequences in the sample encode the same CDR3. The rearrangement links TRBV6-5 to TRBJ1-1; D is uncertain. This CDR3 has 14 residues. Trimming pared 6 bases from V and 0 bases from J, leaving 11 bases between. Germline V gives CDR1 MNHEY, CDR2 SVGAGI. CDR3 sequence reads: CASRAPGLNTEAFF. As DNA, the CDR3 is TGTGCCAGCAGGGCGCCCGGGTTGAACACTGAAGCTTTCTTT.

The chain couples TRBV5-5 to TRBJ1-5; TRBD1 aligns across 7 bases. The CDR3 runs 15 residues. The ends lost 4 bases at V and 3 bases at J; junction bases unmatched: 7. Germline CDR1 reads SGHKS; CDR2 reads YYEKEE (reference sequence). In nucleotides, the CDR3 is TGTGCCAGCAGCCAGGGAACAGGGGTCAATCAGCCCCAGCATTTT. Protein: CASSQGTGVNQPQHF.

The chain is built from TRBV5-1 and TRBJ2-7; D is perhaps TRBD1 (5 bases). V was clipped by 3 bases and J by 5 bases, with 6 bases between them. In germline, CDR1 is SGHRS, CDR2 YFSETQ. The CDR3 is 11 amino acids. The CDR3 region has the DNA TGCGCCAGCAGCTCAGGGAACGAGCAGTACTTC. Amino acids: CASSSGNEQYF.

The rearrangement uses TRBV5-1 and TRBJ1-4; D is perhaps TRBD1 (6 bases). The CDR3 has 16 amino acids. Germline values: CDR1 SGHRS, CDR2 YFSETQ. Trimming took 0 bases from V and 7 from J, leaving 16 bases between them. The CDR3 is CASSLAQQGGVEKLFF. The CDR3 nucleotides are TGCGCCAGCAGCTTGGCCCAACAGGGCGGAGTTGAAAAACTGTTTTTT. Full variable domain (outside the CDR3, taken from reference TRBV5-1 and TRBJ1-4): KAGVTQTPRYLIKTRGQQVTLSCSPISGHRSVSWYQQTPGQGLQFLFEYFSETQRNKGNFPGRFSGRQFSNSRSEMNVSTLELGDSALYLCASSLAQQGGVEKLFFGSGTQLSVL.

The V and J genes are TRBV7-9 and TRBJ2-7; TRBD2 might be the D (6 bases). Germline V gene lookup returns CDR1 SEHNR and CDR2 FQNEAQ (reference sequence). The CDR3 extends over 16 amino acids. Trimming cost V 5 bases and J 6 bases, with 23 bases left between them. CDR3 region: CASSGPVSGVPVEQYF. The CDR3 DNA is TGTGCCAGCAGCGGTCCAGTATCGGGGGTCCCCGTCGAGCAGTACTTC.

V usage is TRBV5-4 and J usage is TRBJ2-6; a possible D gene is TRBD1 (7 bases). The V end was cut by 7 bases, the J end by 0 bases, with 11 bases between. CDR1 is SGHNT, CDR2 YYREEE, per germline (reference sequence). This CDR3 is built from 15 residues. For the CDR3, the DNA is TGTGCCAGCTTCCAGGGGGGCTCTGGGGCCAACGTCCTGACTTTC. Translated, it gives CASFQGGSGANVLTF.

The V and J genes are TRBV7-9 and TRBJ1-5; D is unclear. CDR3 length equals 15 residues. The V end lost 3 bases, the J end lost 1 base, and 10 bases lay between the germline ends. Per the germline V gene, CDR1 is SEHNR and CDR2 is FQNEAQ (reference sequence). CDR3 sequence reads: CASSFDTTSNQPQHF. The CDR3 coding sequence is TGTGCCAGCAGCTTTGACACGACAAGCAATCAGCCCCAGCATTTT.

In this sample, this clone turned up once. This sequence joins TRBV6-5 and TRBJ1-2; TRBD1 matches at 12 bases. The V gene end was trimmed by 6 bases and the J gene end by 8 bases; junction bases not matched to a gene: 7. This CDR3 has 14 residues. In germline, CDR1 is MNHEY, CDR2 SVGAGI. CDR3 sequence (DNA): TGTGCCAGCAGAAACCGGGACAGGGGGCCGGGCTACACCTTC. Translation: CASRNRDRGPGYTF.

The chain recombines TRBV19 with TRBJ2-5; 9 bases map to TRBD1. Germline V gene lookup returns CDR1 LNHDA and CDR2 SQIVND (reference sequence). CDR3 size: 13 residues. J lost 1 base, V lost 8 bases, and 2 bases had no gene match. CDR3 residues: CASGTGIQETQYF. The CDR3 DNA reads TGTGCCAGTGGGACAGGGATCCAAGAGACCCAGTACTTC.

The gene calls are TRBV5-1 and TRBJ2-1; 16 positions match TRBD2. The germline gives CDR1 SGHRS, CDR2 YFSETQ. Trimming cost V 4 bases and J 2 bases; bases outside gene matches: 9. The CDR3 length is 19 residues. The CDR3 region has the DNA TGCGCCAGCAGCCCGGGACTAGCGGGGGGGCCAAGGCCCTACAATGAGCAGTTCTTC. Protein sequence: CASSPGLAGGPRPYNEQFF.

This rearrangement joins TRBV12-5 to TRBJ2-2; 9 positions agree with TRBD1. The V and J ends lost 7 bases and 4 bases, in that order; junction bases with no gene match: 7. The CDR3 covers 15 residues. In germline, CDR1 is LGHNT, CDR2 FRNRAP. CDR3 region: CASATGTGPTGELFF. CDR3 sequence (DNA): TGTGCTAGTGCCACCGGGACAGGGCCCACCGGGGAGCTGTTTTTT.

V is TRBV29-1 and J is TRBJ2-3; D is unresolved. The CDR3 extends over 12 amino acids. The germline gives CDR1 SQVTM, CDR2 ANQGSEA. V gave up 2 bases and J gave up 5 bases, with 8 bases separating them. CDR3 coding DNA: TGCAGCGTTGAACGCGGTCAAGATACGCAGTATTTT. Translation: CSVERGQDTQYF.

The chain couples TRBV6-1 to TRBJ1-5; D is undetermined. The germline CDR1 and CDR2 sequences are MNHNS and SASEGT. V was clipped by 1 base and J by 4 bases, with 8 bases between them. The CDR3 sequence is 14 residues long. CDR3 in amino acids: CASSEDSGNQPQHF. DNA of the CDR3: TGTGCCAGCAGTGAAGACAGCGGTAATCAGCCCCAGCATTTT.

The chain has TRBV6-4 and TRBJ2-2, with D uncertain. Germline lookup yields CDR1 MRHNA and CDR2 SNTAGT. The V end lost 3 bases, the J end lost 1 base, and 6 bases lay between the germline ends. The CDR3 runs 14 residues. As DNA, the CDR3 is TGTGCCAGCAGTGAAACGGGGAACACCGGGGAGCTGTTTTTT. Protein product: CASSETGNTGELFF.

The rearrangement joins TRBV4-1 to TRBJ2-5; 9 bases agree with TRBD2. V dropped 0 bases and J dropped 5; count of bases not matched to a gene: 10. The germline V gene encodes CDR1 MGHRA and CDR2 YSYEKL. The CDR3 runs 17 residues. CDR3 DNA: TGCGCCAGCAGCCAAGAGTCTAGCGGGACGGGTAGGGAGACCCAGTACTTC. Its translation is CASSQESSGTGRETQYF.

The CDR3 here is CASSPRQTRYGYTF. Written as DNA, the CDR3 is TGTGCCAGCAGCCCGAGGCAGACGCGCTATGGCTACACCTTC. The chain couples TRBV7-8 to TRBJ1-2; D gene uncertain. The V gene's germline CDR1 is SGHVS and CDR2 FQNEAQ. There are 14 residues in the CDR3. V lost 5 bases, J lost 4 bases, and 14 bases lay in between. Full variable domain (missing parts from reference TRBV7-8 and TRBJ1-2): GAGVSQSPRYKVAKRGQDVALRCDPISGHVSLFWYQQALGQGPEFLTYFQNEAQLDKSGLPSDRFFAERPEGSVSTLKIQRTQQEDSAVYLCASSPRQTRYGYTFGSGTRLTVV.

The chain is built from TRBV5-1 and TRBJ2-7; possibly TRBD2 for D (6 bases). The CDR3 spans 11 residues. Trimming left V 2 bases short and J 7 bases short, with 7 bases between. The germline V gene has CDR1 SGHRS and CDR2 YFSETQ. The DNA for the CDR3 is TGCGCCAGCAGCTTCGCGGGAGAGCAGTACTTC. Translated: CASSFAGEQYF.

The rearrangement links TRBV7-9 to TRBJ1-2; maybe TRBD1 (5 bases). V lost 5 bases to trimming and J lost 4 bases, with 23 bases between them. The length of the CDR3 is 17 residues. Germline CDR1 SEHNR, CDR2 FQNEAQ (reference sequence). The CDR3 DNA reads TGTGCCAGCAGCGACATCTCCGGTATAGGGGTTGCCTATGGCTACACCTTC. Protein sequence: CASSDISGIGVAYGYTF.

The chain combines TRBV5-1 with TRBJ2-7; 14 bases map to TRBD2. The germline gives CDR1 SGHRS, CDR2 YFSETQ. The CDR3 contains 15 residues. The V segment lost 4 bases and the J segment 3 bases; nucleotides outside the gene matches: 3. CDR3 sequence reads: CASSVGTSGGYEQYF. The CDR3 DNA is TGCGCCAGCAGCGTTGGGACTAGCGGGGGCTACGAGCAGTACTTC.

J is TRBJ2-7 and V is TRBV5-1; maybe TRBD2 (6 bases). The CDR3 runs to 15 residues. CDR1 is SGHRS, CDR2 YFSETQ, per germline. V was trimmed by 3 bases and J by 2 bases, leaving 15 bases between them. CDR3 nucleotides: TGCGCCAGCAGCTCCATAGCGGATGGGGCCTACGAGCAGTACTTC. Translation: CASSSIADGAYEQYF.

The chain uses TRBV28 and TRBJ2-3; 7 nucleotides agree with TRBD1. This CDR3 region has 14 residues. J lost 4 bases, V lost 5 bases, and 6 bases had no gene match. CDR1 is MDHEN and CDR2 is SYDVKM in the germline V gene. CDR3 bases: TGTGCCAGCAGTCAACAGGGGTGGGCAGATACGCAGTATTTT. Amino acids: CASSQQGWADTQYF.

The chain combines TRBV7-3 with TRBJ2-2; weak D call: TRBD2 (7 bases). Trimming shortened V by 7 bases and J by 6 bases, and 21 bases separated the two germline ends. The CDR3 is 16 amino acids. Germline V gene data show CDR1 as SGHTA and CDR2 as FQGTGA. The CDR3 region is CASIPPGGGGSGELFF. Written as DNA, the CDR3 is TGTGCCAGCATCCCGCCAGGAGGGGGGGGTTCCGGGGAGCTGTTTTTT. Drawing the rest from reference TRBV7-3 and TRBJ2-2, the complete variable domain is GAGVSQTPSNKVTEKGKYVELRCDPISGHTALYWYRQSLGQGPEFLIYFQGTGAADDSGLPNDRFFAVRPEGSVSTLKIQRTERGDSAVYLCASIPPGGGGSGELFFGEGSRLTVL.

The chain links TRBV19 to TRBJ1-4; the D is unclear. V was pared by 1 base and J by 8 bases, with 5 bases between. This CDR3 is built from 12 residues. Looked up from germline, CDR1 is LNHDA and CDR2 is SQIVND (reference sequence). CDR3: CASSIGREKLFF. The CDR3 region has the DNA TGTGCCAGTAGTATAGGGCGGGAAAAACTGTTTTTT.

This clone occurred once. V gene TRBV28 combines with J gene TRBJ2-7, with 8 bases matching TRBD2. CDR1 and CDR2 (germline): MDHEN, SYDVKM. Trimming at V came to 0 bases and at J to 5 bases, leaving 18 bases not matched to a gene. The CDR3 is 19 residues long. The CDR3 DNA follows: TGTGCCAGCAGTTTATGGTGGACTAGCTCTGCATATAAACCCGACGAGCAGTACTTC. Translation gives CASSLWWTSSAYKPDEQYF. The variable domain in full, with the rest retrieved from reference TRBV28 and TRBJ2-7, is DVKVTQSSRYLVKRTGEKVFLECVQDMDHENMFWYRQDPGLGLRLIYFSYDVKMKEKGDIPEGYSVSREKKERFSLILESASTNQTSMYLCASSLWWTSSAYKPDEQYFGPGTRLTVT.

This chain joins TRBV7-3 and TRBJ2-1, with 10 nucleotides matching TRBD1. The J segment lost 6 bases and the V segment lost 2 bases, leaving 10 bases of the junction unmatched. From germline, CDR1 is SGHTA and CDR2 FQGTGA. This CDR3 spans 17 amino acids. The CDR3 region has the DNA TGTGCCAGCAGCTTAGGAGTCGGGACAGGGGTTGTCAATGAGCAGTTCTTC. This translates into CASSLGVGTGVVNEQFF. The whole variable domain, remainder taken from reference TRBV7-3 and TRBJ2-1, is GAGVSQTPSNKVTEKGKYVELRCDPISGHTALYWYRQSLGQGPEFLIYFQGTGAADDSGLPNDRFFAVRPEGSVSTLKIQRTERGDSAVYLCASSLGVGTGVVNEQFFGPGTRLTVL.

The CDR3 DNA reads as TGTGCCAGCAGCTTTCCGGGACTAGCGGGAGTAGCGACAGATACGCAGTATTTT. It encodes CASSFPGLAGVATDTQYF. The genes are TRBV13 and TRBJ2-3; 14 nucleotides align to TRBD2. This CDR3 contains 18 residues. The J segment lost 3 bases and the V segment lost 3 bases, leaving 8 bases of the junction unmatched. The germline V gene encodes CDR1 PRHDT and CDR2 FYEKMQ (reference sequence).

This rearrangement joins TRBV7-9 to TRBJ2-3; 8 nucleotides match TRBD1. CDR3 length equals 18 residues. After removal of 5 bases from V and 4 bases from J, the junction contained 17 bases not matched to a gene. CDR1 is SEHNR, CDR2 FQNEAQ, per germline (reference sequence). The chain's CDR3 is CASSADRGRWVDADTQYF. Written as DNA, the CDR3 is TGTGCCAGCAGCGCAGACAGGGGCCGCTGGGTTGATGCAGATACGCAGTATTTT.